This T cell receptor beta chain is drawn from a study of neoadjuvant anti-PD-1 for oral cavity cancer (dated by TCRdb to the early 2020s). Concerning the study at large: Patients mostly received three to four biweekly doses of nivolumab at 3 mg/kg before curative-intent surgical resection. A fourth nivolumab dose was given around day 43 to patients without progression, and definitive surgical resection was performed in those patients on days 50-56. The parent correlative cohort included roughly 13 patients, with an approximately 30% response rate. Under RECIST 1.1, patients with complete response, partial response or stable disease were classed as responders, and patients with progression were classed as non-responders. Overall study results and their limits: TCR analyses included only three patients per response group, and the authors called for larger cohorts for validation. After neoadjuvant nivolumab, significantly higher T cell clonality (Gini index) was found within PBMCs in non-responders than in responders. Higher pretreatment blood TCRbeta clonality and lower post-treatment tumor TCRbeta clonality were correlated with higher pretreatment blood Treg/Th17 ratios.

In the paper's terms, the time point label means: before neoadjuvant nivolumab. Patients had been newly diagnosed with stage II-IVA oral cavity squamous cell carcinoma, and no prior systemic or radiation treatment had been given to the patients. The cohort was made up of patients with locally advanced, HPV-negative oral cavity squamous cell carcinoma. No culture maintenance or expansion was done, as the peripheral blood mononuclear cells went straight to analysis. The samples were obtained from a longitudinal correlative study of a single-arm phase II trial testing neoadjuvant nivolumab in oral cavity squamous cell carcinoma. Subject-matched pre- and post-treatment PBMCs and tumors from three responders and three non-responders were subjected to genomic DNA-based TCRbeta sequencing. Peripheral blood mononuclear cells were drawn once before nivolumab treatment and a second time after treatment, when surgery took place. The Maxwell RSC DNA from Cells kit was used to isolate genomic DNA from PBMCs.

For deep sequencing, PBMC libraries mostly used around 0.45 ug of input genomic DNA, with six replicates for each sample. The immunoSEQ hsTCRbeta kit was used to prepare TCRbeta libraries according to the manufacturer's instructions. Sequencing of the completed libraries took place using an Illumina NovaSeq 6000 S4 flow cell after they had been pooled to about 3 nM. In the authors' own workflow: Raw data preprocessing and quality control were performed with the immunoSEQ Analyzer. The analysis was limited to productive rearrangements, and each clonotype was defined by a unique CDR3 amino acid sequence. Repertoire clonality was estimated as the Gini-Simpson index, which was computed with the R package tcR. Student's t test was used to compare Gini indices, while Pearson correlation assessed associations with tumor size change. Here the immuneACCESS table is served through TCRdb, limited to in-frame sequences with V and J called. Missing clones are a known gap in these copies; in checked studies unresolved V genes cover under half, and the rest lacks a known reason. Clone size and the V and J calls come from that table; the DNA yielded D and trimming. Here the sample has approximately 83,000 clones; around 80% occur a single time. The ten largest make up 3% to 3.5% of the sample.

As regards this clone: Its cognate antigen has yet to be identified. No quality values exist for individual bases; no much larger clone is one base distant.

The germline V gene encodes CDR1 MNHEY and CDR2 SMNVEV (reference sequence). After removal of 6 bases from V and 0 bases from J, the junction retains 23 bases not matched to a gene. The cysteine opens and the phenylalanine closes a CDR3 of 20 amino acids. Only CDR3 DNA is held: 60 bases, read in frame from base 1. This sequence was found in a person aged 35 to 85 with oral cavity squamous cell carcinoma. The rearranged segments are TRBV27 and TRBJ2-7, with 7 bases aligning to TRBD2. Sequenced here: PBMCs, sampled before nivolumab (anti-PD-1) treatment. DNA sequence: TGTGCCAGCAGCCATTTATCCGCCCTCGGACTAGTCGAAAGCTCCTACGAGCAGTACTTC. Translated, this gives CASSHLSALGLVESSYEQYF.